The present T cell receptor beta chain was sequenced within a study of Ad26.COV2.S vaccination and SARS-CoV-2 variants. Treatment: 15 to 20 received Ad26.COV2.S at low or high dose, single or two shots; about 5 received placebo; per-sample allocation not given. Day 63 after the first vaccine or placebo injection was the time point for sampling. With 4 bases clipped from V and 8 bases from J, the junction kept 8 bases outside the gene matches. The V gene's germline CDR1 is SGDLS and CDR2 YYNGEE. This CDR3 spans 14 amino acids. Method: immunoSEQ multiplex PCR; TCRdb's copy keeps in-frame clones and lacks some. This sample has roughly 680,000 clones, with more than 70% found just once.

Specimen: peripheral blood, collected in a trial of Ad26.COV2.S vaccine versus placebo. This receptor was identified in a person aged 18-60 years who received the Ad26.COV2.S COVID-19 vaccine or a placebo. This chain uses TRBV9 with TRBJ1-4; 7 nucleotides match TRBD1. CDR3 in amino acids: CASSSGQLLEKLFF. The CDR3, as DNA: TGTGCCAGCAGCTCGGGACAGCTTCTGGAAAAACTGTTTTTT. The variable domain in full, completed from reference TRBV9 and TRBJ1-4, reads DSGVTQTPKHLITATGQRVTLRCSPRSGDLSVYWYQQSLDQGLQFLIQYYNGEERAKGNILERFSAQQFPDLHSELNLSSLELGDSALYFCASSSGQLLEKLFFGSGTQLSVL.